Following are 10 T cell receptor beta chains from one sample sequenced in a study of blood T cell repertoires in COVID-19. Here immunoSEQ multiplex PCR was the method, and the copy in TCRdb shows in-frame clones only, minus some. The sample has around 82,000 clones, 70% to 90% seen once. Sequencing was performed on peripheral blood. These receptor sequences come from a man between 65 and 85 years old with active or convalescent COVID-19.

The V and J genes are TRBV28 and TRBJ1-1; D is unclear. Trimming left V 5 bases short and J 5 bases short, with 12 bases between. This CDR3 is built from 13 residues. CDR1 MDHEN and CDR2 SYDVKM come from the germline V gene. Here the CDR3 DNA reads TGTGCCAGCAGTCCACCCTGGAGGACTGAAGCTTTCTTT. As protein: CASSPPWRTEAFF.

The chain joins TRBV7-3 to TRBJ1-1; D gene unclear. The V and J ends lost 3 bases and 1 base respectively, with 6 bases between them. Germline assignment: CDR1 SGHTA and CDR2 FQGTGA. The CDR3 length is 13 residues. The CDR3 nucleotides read TGTGCCAGCAGCTTCGCGGAGAACACTGAAGCTTTCTTT. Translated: CASSFAENTEAFF.

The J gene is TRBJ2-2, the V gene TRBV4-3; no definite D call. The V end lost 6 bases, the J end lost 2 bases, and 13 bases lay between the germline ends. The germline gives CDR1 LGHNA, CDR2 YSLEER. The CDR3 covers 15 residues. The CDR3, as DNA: TGCGCCAGCAGTCGCTCCCGCGGTAACACCGGGGAGCTGTTTTTT. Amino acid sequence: CASSRSRGNTGELFF.

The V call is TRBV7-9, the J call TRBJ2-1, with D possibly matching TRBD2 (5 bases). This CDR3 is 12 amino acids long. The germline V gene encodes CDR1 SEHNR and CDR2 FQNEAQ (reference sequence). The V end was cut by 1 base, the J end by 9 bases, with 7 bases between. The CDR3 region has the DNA TGTGCCAGCAGCTTAGATGAGGGTGAGCAGTTCTTC. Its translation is CASSLDEGEQFF.

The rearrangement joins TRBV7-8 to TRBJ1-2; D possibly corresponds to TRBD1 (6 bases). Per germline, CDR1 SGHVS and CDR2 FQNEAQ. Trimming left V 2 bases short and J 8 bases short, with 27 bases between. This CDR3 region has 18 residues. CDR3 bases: TGTGCCAGCAGCTTACAGGGAACAGGGAGTAAGACCGTGGGAGGCTACACCTTC. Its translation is CASSLQGTGSKTVGGYTF. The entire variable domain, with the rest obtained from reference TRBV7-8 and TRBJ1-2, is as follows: GAGVSQSPRYKVAKRGQDVALRCDPISGHVSLFWYQQALGQGPEFLTYFQNEAQLDKSGLPSDRFFAERPEGSVSTLKIQRTQQEDSAVYLCASSLQGTGSKTVGGYTFGSGTRLTVV.

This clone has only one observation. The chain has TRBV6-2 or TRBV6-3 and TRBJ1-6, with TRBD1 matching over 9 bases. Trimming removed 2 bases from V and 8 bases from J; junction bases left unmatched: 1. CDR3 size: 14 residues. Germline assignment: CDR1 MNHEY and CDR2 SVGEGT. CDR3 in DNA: TGTGCCAGCAGTTACGACAGGGGGTATTCACCCCTCCACTTT. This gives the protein CASSYDRGYSPLHF.

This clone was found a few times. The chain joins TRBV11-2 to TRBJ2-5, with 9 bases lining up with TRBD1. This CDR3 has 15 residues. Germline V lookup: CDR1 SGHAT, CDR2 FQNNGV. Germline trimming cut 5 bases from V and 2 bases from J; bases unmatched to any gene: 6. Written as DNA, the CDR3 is TGTGCCAGCAGCCGGGACGGGACAGGGCAAGAGACCCAGTACTTC. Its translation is CASSRDGTGQETQYF.

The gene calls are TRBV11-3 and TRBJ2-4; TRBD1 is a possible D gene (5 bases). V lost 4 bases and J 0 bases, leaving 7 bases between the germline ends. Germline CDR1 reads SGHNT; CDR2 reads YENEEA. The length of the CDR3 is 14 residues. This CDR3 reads CASSSTVAKNIQYF. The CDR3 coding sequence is TGTGCCAGCAGCTCGACAGTAGCCAAAAACATTCAGTACTTC. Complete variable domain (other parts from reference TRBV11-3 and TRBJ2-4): EAGVVQSPRYKIIEKKQPVAFWCNPISGHNTLYWYLQNLGQGPELLIRYENEEAVDDSQLPKDRFSAERLKGVDSTLKIQPAELGDSAVYLCASSSTVAKNIQYFGAGTRLSVL.

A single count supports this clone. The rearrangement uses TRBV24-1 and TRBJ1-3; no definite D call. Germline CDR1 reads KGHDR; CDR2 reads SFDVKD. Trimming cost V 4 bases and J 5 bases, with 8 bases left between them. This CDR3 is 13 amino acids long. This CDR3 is CATSDPNRNTIYF. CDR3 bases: TGTGCCACCAGTGACCCGAACAGAAACACCATATATTTT.

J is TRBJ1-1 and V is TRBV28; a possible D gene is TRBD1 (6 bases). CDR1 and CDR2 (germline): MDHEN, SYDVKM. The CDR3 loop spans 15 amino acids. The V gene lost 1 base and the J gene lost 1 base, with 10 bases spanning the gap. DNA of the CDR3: TGTGCCAGCAGTTTATCTCCAGGGGAGAACACTGAAGCTTTCTTT. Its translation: CASSLSPGENTEAFF. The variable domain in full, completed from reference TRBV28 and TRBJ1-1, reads DVKVTQSSRYLVKRTGEKVFLECVQDMDHENMFWYRQDPGLGLRLIYFSYDVKMKEKGDIPEGYSVSREKKERFSLILESASTNQTSMYLCASSLSPGENTEAFFGQGTRLTVV.